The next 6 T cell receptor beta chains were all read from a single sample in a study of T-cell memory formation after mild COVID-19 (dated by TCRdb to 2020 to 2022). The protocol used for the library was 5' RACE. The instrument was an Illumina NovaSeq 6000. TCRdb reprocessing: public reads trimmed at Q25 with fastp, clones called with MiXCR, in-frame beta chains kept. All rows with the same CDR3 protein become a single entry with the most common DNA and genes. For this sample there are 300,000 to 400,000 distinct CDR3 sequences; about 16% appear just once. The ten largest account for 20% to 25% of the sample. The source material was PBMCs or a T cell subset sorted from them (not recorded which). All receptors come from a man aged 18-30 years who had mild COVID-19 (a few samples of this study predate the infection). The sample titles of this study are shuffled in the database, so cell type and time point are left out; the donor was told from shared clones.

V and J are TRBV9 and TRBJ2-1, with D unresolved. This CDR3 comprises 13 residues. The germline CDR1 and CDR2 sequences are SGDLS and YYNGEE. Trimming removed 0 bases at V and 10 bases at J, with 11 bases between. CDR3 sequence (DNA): TGTGCCAGCAGCGTAGCTGACTCCGCGGAGCAGTTCTTC. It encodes CASSVADSAEQFF.

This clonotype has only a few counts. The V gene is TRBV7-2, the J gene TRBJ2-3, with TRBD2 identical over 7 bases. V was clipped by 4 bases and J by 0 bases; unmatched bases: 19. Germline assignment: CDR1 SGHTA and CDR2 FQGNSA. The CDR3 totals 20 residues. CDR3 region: CASSSGVPGLAGGSTDTQYF. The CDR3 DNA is TGTGCCAGCAGCTCGGGGGTACCGGGACTCGCCGGGGGGAGCACAGATACGCAGTATTTT.

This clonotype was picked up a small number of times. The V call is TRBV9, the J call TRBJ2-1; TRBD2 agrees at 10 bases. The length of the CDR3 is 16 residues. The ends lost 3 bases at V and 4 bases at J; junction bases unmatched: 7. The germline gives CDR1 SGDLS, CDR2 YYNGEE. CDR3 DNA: TGTGCCAGCAGCGGGAAGCGGGGGGGCCTTTACAATGAGCAGTTCTTC. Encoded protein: CASSGKRGGLYNEQFF.

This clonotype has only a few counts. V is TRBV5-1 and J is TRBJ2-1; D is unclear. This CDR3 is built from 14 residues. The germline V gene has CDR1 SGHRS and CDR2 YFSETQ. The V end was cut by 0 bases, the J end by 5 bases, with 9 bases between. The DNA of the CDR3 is TGCGCCAGCAGCTTGGGGGGTGGCGACAATGAGCAGTTCTTC. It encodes CASSLGGGDNEQFF.

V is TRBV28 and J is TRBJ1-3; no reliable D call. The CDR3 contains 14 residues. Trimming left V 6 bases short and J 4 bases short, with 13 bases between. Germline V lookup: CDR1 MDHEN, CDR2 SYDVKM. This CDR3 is CASSSGPLGNTIYF. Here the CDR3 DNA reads TGTGCCAGCAGCTCGGGTCCCCTCGGAAACACCATATATTTT.

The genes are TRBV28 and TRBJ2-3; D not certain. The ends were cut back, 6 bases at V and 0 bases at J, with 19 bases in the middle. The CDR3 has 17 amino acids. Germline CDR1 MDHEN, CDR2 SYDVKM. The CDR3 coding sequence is TGTGCCAGCAGCTCGAAAAGAGTTGTTTATAGCACAGATACGCAGTATTTT. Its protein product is CASSSKRVVYSTDTQYF.